Shown below are 10 T cell receptor beta chains from a single sample sequenced in a study of metastatic and nonmetastatic thyroid tumors. TCRdb re-analyzed the PCR reads using MiXCR. The sample holds over 45,000 clones, approximately 20% seen once. Prior to thyroid surgery, none of the patients had received any treatment. Input material: blood. These receptors were collected from a male donor with papillary thyroid cancer or a benign thyroid nodule (not recorded which). Some clones in this sample may be carry-over from other donors' samples.

The chain is built from TRBV20-1 and TRBJ2-7; TRBD2 agrees at 7 bases. V lost 3 bases, J lost 2 bases, and 10 bases stayed unmatched. This CDR3 region has 15 residues. CDR1 and CDR2 from the germline V gene are DFQATT and SNEGSKA (reference sequence). This chain's CDR3 is CSASTVRRGTYEQYF. As DNA, the CDR3 is TGCAGTGCTAGTACGGTTCGGCGGGGGACCTACGAGCAGTACTTC.

This clone has ten or more counts. The J gene is TRBJ2-3, the V gene TRBV15; 9 nucleotides align to TRBD1. The CDR3 has 15 amino acids. Trimming removed 1 base from V and 3 bases from J; junction bases left unmatched: 2. Germline V gene lookup returns CDR1 LNHNV and CDR2 YYDKDF (reference sequence). CDR3 sequence: CATSRGTGETDTQYF. For the CDR3, the DNA is TGTGCCACCAGCAGAGGGACAGGGGAAACAGATACGCAGTATTTT.

At least ten counts were recorded for this clone. The chain has TRBV6-1 and TRBJ2-7, with 7 positions matching TRBD1. This CDR3 has 15 residues. The V gene's germline CDR1 is MNHNS and CDR2 SASEGT. V was pared by 3 bases and J by 0 bases, with 5 bases of the junction left unmatched. The CDR3 sequence: CASSDGDSHSYEQYF. As DNA, the CDR3 is TGTGCCAGCAGTGACGGGGACAGTCACTCCTACGAGCAGTACTTC.

This clone was picked up many times. The genes are TRBV5-5 and TRBJ2-3, with D possibly matching TRBD1 (6 bases). V shed 3 bases and J shed 6 bases, with 11 bases lying between them. The CDR3 is 13 amino acids. Germline assignment: CDR1 SGHKS and CDR2 YYEKEE (reference sequence). This chain's CDR3 is CASSSTGLDTQYF. In DNA form, the CDR3 reads TGTGCCAGCAGCTCCACAGGGTTGGATACGCAGTATTTT. The whole variable domain, remainder taken from reference TRBV5-5 and TRBJ2-3, is DAGVTQSPTHLIKTRGQQVTLRCSPISGHKSVSWYQQVLGQGPQFIFQYYEKEERGRGNFPDRFSARQFPNYSSELNVNALLLGDSALYLCASSSTGLDTQYFGPGTRLTVL.

This clone was seen a few times. The rearrangement uses TRBV28 and TRBJ2-2; D is unclear. CDR3 length: 15 residues. Germline assignment: CDR1 MDHEN and CDR2 SYDVKM. Between the trimmed V and J ends, which lost 2 bases and 5 bases, there was a span of 12 bases. The CDR3 DNA sequence: TGTGCCAGCAGTTTAGATGGTTTAAGGACCGGGGAGCTGTTTTTT. Residues: CASSLDGLRTGELFF.

Notes on this clone: A single base separates this from a much larger clone, so it may be a read error. The chain uses TRBV24-1 and TRBJ2-3; TRBD2 aligns across 12 bases. The CDR3 consists of 14 residues. Trimming cost V 7 bases and J 8 bases; bases outside gene matches: 6. Per germline, CDR1 KGHDR and CDR2 SFDVKD. The CDR3 coding sequence is TGTGCCACCAGGACTAGCGGGAGCATAGGTACGCAGTATTTT. This sequence encodes CATRTSGSIGTQYF.

Regarding this clone: Relative to the germline gene, one junction end is altered; a read error may explain this. In the same sample, other DNA sequences code for this CDR3. The CDR3 reads CATSPSTGGREQPQHF. In nucleotides, the CDR3 is TGTGCCACTAGCCCCTCGACAGGGGGTAGGGAACAGCCACAGCATTTT. The V gene is TRBV24-1, the J gene TRBJ1-5, with 9 nucleotides matching TRBD1. This CDR3 contains 16 residues. Germline CDR1 reads KGHDR; CDR2 reads SFDVKD.

This clone has a count of ten or more. This chain links TRBV10-2 with TRBJ2-5; D perhaps matches TRBD2 (5 bases). In germline, CDR1 is WSHSY, CDR2 SAAADI. Trimming cost V 3 bases and J 2 bases, with 22 bases left between them. The CDR3 covers 18 residues. The CDR3 here is CASSDPGVRAGGQETQYF. CDR3 DNA sequence: TGCGCCAGCAGTGACCCGGGTGTACGTGCGGGCGGACAAGAGACCCAGTACTTC.

This clone has at least ten counts. The J gene is TRBJ1-3, the V gene TRBV12-3 or TRBV12-4; D remains unclear. V lost 5 bases, J lost 1 base, and 12 bases lay in between. The CDR3 runs 15 residues. The chain's CDR3 is CASSLLTVSGNTIYF. CDR3 coding DNA: TGTGCCAGCAGTCTACTCACGGTGTCTGGAAACACCATATATTTT.

This clone has a count of ten or more. V is TRBV28 and J is TRBJ2-3, with 9 nucleotides matching TRBD2. Unmatched junction bases numbered 14, after V lost 5 bases and J lost 2 bases. This CDR3 comprises 18 residues. CDR1 is MDHEN, CDR2 SYDVKM, per germline. This CDR3 is CASSPPLGAGGPTDTQYF. The CDR3 bases are TGTGCCAGCAGTCCCCCGCTAGGGGCGGGGGGGCCCACAGATACGCAGTATTTT.